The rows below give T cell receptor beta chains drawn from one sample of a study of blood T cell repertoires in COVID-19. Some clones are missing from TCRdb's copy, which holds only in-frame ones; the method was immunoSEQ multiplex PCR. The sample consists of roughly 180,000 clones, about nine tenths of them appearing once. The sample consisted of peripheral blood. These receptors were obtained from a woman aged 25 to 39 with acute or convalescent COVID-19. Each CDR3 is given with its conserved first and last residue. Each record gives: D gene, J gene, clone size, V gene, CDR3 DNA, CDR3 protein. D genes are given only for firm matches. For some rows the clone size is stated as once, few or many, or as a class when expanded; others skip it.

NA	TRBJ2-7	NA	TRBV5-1	TGCGCCAGCGCGGGCCCAACCTACGAGCAGTACTTC	CASAGPTYEQYF
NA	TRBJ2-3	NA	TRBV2	TGTGCCAGCCGGTTTGCCTCTAGCACAGATACGCAGTATTTT	CASRFASSTDTQYF
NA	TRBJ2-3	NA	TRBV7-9	TGTGCCAGCAGCCTGGTTTTAGCAGATACGCAGTATTTT	CASSLVLADTQYF
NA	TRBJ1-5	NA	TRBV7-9	TGTGCCAGCAGCTTGGACAAACCGAAAAATAGCAATCAGCCCCAGCATTTT	CASSLDKPKNSNQPQHF
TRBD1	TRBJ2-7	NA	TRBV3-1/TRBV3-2	TGTGCCAGCAGCCAAGACGCCACAGGGGGCGCCTACGAGCAGTACTTC	CASSQDATGGAYEQYF
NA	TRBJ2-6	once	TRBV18	TGTGCCAGCTCGTACGACACCCGGAATTTTGGGGCCAACGTCCTGACTTTC	CASSYDTRNFGANVLTF
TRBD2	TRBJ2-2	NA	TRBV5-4	TGTGCCAGCTCGACTAGCGGGGGAACCGGGGAGCTGTTTTTT	CASSTSGGTGELFF
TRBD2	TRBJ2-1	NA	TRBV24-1	TGTGCCACCAGTGTAAGCGGGAGGTACAATGAGCAGTTCTTC	CATSVSGRYNEQFF
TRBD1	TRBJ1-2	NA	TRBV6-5	TGTGCCAGCAGTTACTCTGGACAGGCTGGCTACACCTTC	CASSYSGQAGYTF
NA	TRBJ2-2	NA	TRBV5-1	TGCGCCAGCCGGGAAAAGGGGGCCGGGGAGCTGTTTTTT	CASREKGAGELFF
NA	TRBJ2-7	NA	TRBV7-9	TGTGCCAGCAGCAACCTGGACGGGGAGCAGGGAGGATACTTC	CASSNLDGEQGGYF
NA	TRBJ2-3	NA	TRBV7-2	TGTGCCAGCAGCCCCGTCGCGGGTCGGGCAGATACGCAGTATTTT	CASSPVAGRADTQYF
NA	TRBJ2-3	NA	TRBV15	TGTGCCACCAGCAGAGATCCGAGAGATACGCAGTATTTT	CATSRDPRDTQYF
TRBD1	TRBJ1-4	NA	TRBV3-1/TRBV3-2	TGTGCCAGCAGCCCTCCGGGACAGTGGAATGAAAAACTGTTTTTT	CASSPPGQWNEKLFF